One sample yielded the 6 T cell receptor beta chains listed below, sequenced in a study of technical replicates of blood from a few donors. Method: immunoSEQ multiplex PCR; TCRdb's copy keeps in-frame clones and lacks some. In the table there are tens of thousands of clones, about nine tenths of which are singletons. Material: T cells isolated from PBMCs. Receptors originate from a human donor in good health.

The CDR3 spells CASSYAQDRERDEQYF. The CDR3 nucleotides read TGTGCCAGCAGCTACGCCCAGGACAGGGAAAGGGACGAGCAGTACTTC. V gene TRBV12-1 combines with J gene TRBJ2-7; the D call in the table, TRBD1, was not verified against the DNA. TRBV12-1 is designated a pseudogene. This CDR3 has 16 amino acids.

This clone was detected once. The V gene is TRBV5-4, the J gene TRBJ1-2; D is unresolved. Germline V gives CDR1 SGHNT, CDR2 YYREEE (reference sequence). The length of the CDR3 is 15 residues. The V end was cut by 2 bases, the J end by 2 bases, with 13 bases between. CDR3 DNA sequence: TGTGCCAGCAGCTTAGTCGGTGATCTCAACTATGGCTACACCTTC. It yields the protein CASSLVGDLNYGYTF.

This rearrangement joins TRBV27 to TRBJ1-1, with D perhaps TRBD1 (5 bases). In germline, CDR1 is MNHEY, CDR2 SMNVEV (reference sequence). Deletions cut 5 bases from V and 4 bases from J, with 20 bases between. The CDR3 is 16 amino acids. CDR3 region: CASSPTSGLMGTEAFF. In DNA form, the CDR3 reads TGTGCCAGCAGTCCAACCTCGGGACTCATGGGCACTGAAGCTTTCTTT.

The chain joins TRBV28 to TRBJ1-1; D is possibly TRBD1 (6 bases). The V end was cut by 6 bases, the J end by 3 bases, with 11 bases between. This CDR3 region has 13 residues. The germline V gene encodes CDR1 MDHEN and CDR2 SYDVKM. CDR3 nucleotides: TGTGCCAGCAGCCAGGGGTGGGACACTGAAGCTTTCTTT. Protein product: CASSQGWDTEAFF.

This chain links TRBV19 with TRBJ1-5; 8 bases align to TRBD1. Trimming removed 6 bases from V and 3 bases from J; junction bases left unmatched: 7. The germline gives CDR1 LNHDA, CDR2 SQIVND (reference sequence). This CDR3 has 15 residues. For the CDR3, the DNA is TGTGCCAGTAGCATGGACAGGGAACCCAATCAGCCCCAGCATTTT. It translates to CASSMDREPNQPQHF.

This clone was picked up one time. The chain carries TRBV28 and TRBJ2-7, with 9 bases aligning to TRBD1. V lost 8 bases and J lost 2; bases outside the gene matches: 10. CDR1 is MDHEN, CDR2 SYDVKM, per germline. This CDR3 has 15 amino acids. CDR3 bases: TGTGCCAGCGACCCTGGGTGGACAGGGGCCTACGAGCAGTACTTC. This sequence encodes CASDPGWTGAYEQYF. The full variable domain, in which reference TRBV28 and TRBJ2-7 provide the parts outside the CDR3, is DVKVTQSSRYLVKRTGEKVFLECVQDMDHENMFWYRQDPGLGLRLIYFSYDVKMKEKGDIPEGYSVSREKKERFSLILESASTNQTSMYLCASDPGWTGAYEQYFGPGTRLTVT.